The 13 T cell receptor beta chains reported below all come from one sample, sequenced in a study of blood T cells in healthy people across ages. Using a J-beta primer mix together with a sample-barcoded 5' primer, a second PCR was run for roughly 7 to 11 cycles. In TCRdb, the 5' RACE reads were re-called with MiXCR into one record per CDR3 protein. The table has about 1 million distinct CDR3 sequences, under 45% seen once; the top ten hold approximately 20%. The sample was blood. Every receptor here comes from a woman aged 60-70 years in good health.

The chain combines TRBV15 with TRBJ2-1; 12 positions match TRBD2. CDR1 is LNHNV, CDR2 YYDKDF, per germline (reference sequence). CDR3 size: 19 residues. Unmatched junction bases numbered 10, after V lost 2 bases and J lost 2 bases. The CDR3 sequence is CATSRTRGRLAGAYNEQFF. CDR3 nucleotide sequence: TGTGCCACCAGCAGAACACGCGGACGACTAGCGGGAGCCTACAATGAGCAGTTCTTC.

This chain joins TRBV6-2 or TRBV6-3 and TRBJ2-7, with D perhaps matching TRBD1 or TRBD2 (5 bases each). The germline gives CDR1 MNHEY, CDR2 SVGEGT. This CDR3 region has 13 residues. With 5 bases removed from V and 7 bases from J, the gap between germline ends came to 15 bases. The CDR3: CASSPGPTVEQYF. CDR3 bases: TGTGCCAGCAGTCCGGGACCTACCGTAGAGCAGTACTTC.

V gene TRBV5-1 combines with J gene TRBJ2-5; the D is unclear. V was shortened by 0 bases and J by 0 bases, with 9 bases between the two germline ends. Germline CDR1 SGHRS, CDR2 YFSETQ. The CDR3 consists of 15 residues. The CDR3 protein is CASSLASPYQETQYF. CDR3 nucleotide sequence: TGCGCCAGCAGCTTGGCCTCACCCTACCAAGAGACCCAGTACTTC.

This clonotype has only a few counts. The V gene is TRBV20-1, the J gene TRBJ2-7; tentatively, D is TRBD2 (10 bases). The V gene lost 5 bases and the J gene lost 0 bases, with 20 bases spanning the gap. The V gene's germline CDR1 is DFQATT and CDR2 SNEGSKA (reference sequence). The CDR3 length is 16 residues. Here the CDR3 reads CSAPGLADRGSYEQYF. The CDR3, as DNA: TGCAGTGCTCCAGGACTAGCGGACAGGGGCTCCTACGAGCAGTACTTC.

The chain recombines TRBV11-1 with TRBJ1-1; 8 bases line up with TRBD1. The V gene's germline CDR1 is SGHAT and CDR2 FQDESV (reference sequence). V shed 5 bases and J 5 bases; nucleotides not matched to a gene: 7. CDR3 length: 14 residues. This CDR3 is CASSVGQDHTEAFF. The CDR3 bases are TGTGCCAGCAGCGTGGGACAGGATCATACTGAAGCTTTCTTT. The full variable domain, with the rest looked up from reference TRBV11-1 and TRBJ1-1, is EAEVAQSPRYKITEKSQAVAFWCDPISGHATLYWYRQILGQGPELLVQFQDESVVDDSQLPKDRFSAERLKGVDSTLKIQPAELGDSAMYLCASSVGQDHTEAFFGQGTRLTVV.

This clonotype came up many times. This chain connects TRBV27 to TRBJ2-1; D not resolved. The germline gives CDR1 MNHEY, CDR2 SMNVEV (reference sequence). The CDR3 loop spans 11 amino acids. V was pared by 8 bases and J by 6 bases, with 8 bases between. CDR3 DNA sequence: TGTGCCAGCGGAACACTCAATGAGCAGTTCTTC. Translation gives CASGTLNEQFF.

This clonotype turned up a few times. The DNA for the CDR3 is TGTGCCAGCAGTCGGACAGGGTCAAACAATGAGCAGTTCTTC. It translates to CASSRTGSNNEQFF. The genes are TRBV6-6 and TRBJ2-1, with 8 nucleotides matching TRBD1. Germline CDR1 is MNHNY and CDR2 is SVGAGI (reference sequence). The CDR3 totals 14 residues. J was trimmed by 5 bases and V by 5 bases; bases with no gene match: 5.

The chain uses TRBV4-3 and TRBJ2-5; D is uncertain. The end of the DNA is better explained by TRBJ2-7, so the J call may be wrong. The CDR3 spans 13 residues. Germline loops: CDR1 LGHNA, CDR2 YSLEER. The CDR3 DNA reads TGCGCCAGCAGCCAAGATATACACTACGAGCAGTACTTC. This codes for CASSQDIHYEQYF.

The chain is built from TRBV28 and TRBJ2-7; 8 nucleotides match TRBD1. Germline V CDR1 and CDR2: MDHEN, SYDVKM. V shed 6 bases and J 1 base; nucleotides not matched to a gene: 8. CDR3 size: 15 residues. CDR3: CASRPGTGVSYEQYF. DNA for the CDR3: TGTGCCAGCAGACCCGGGACAGGAGTGTCCTACGAGCAGTACTTC.

This clonotype has a handful of counts. The chain has TRBV6-1 and TRBJ2-3; D gene uncertain. The V and J ends lost 2 bases and 2 bases respectively, with 11 bases between them. CDR1 is MNHNS, CDR2 SASEGT, per germline. This CDR3 comprises 15 residues. The CDR3 DNA is TGTGCCAGCAGTGAAAGAACCGCCGCCACAGATACGCAGTATTTT. Translated: CASSERTAATDTQYF.

The rearrangement uses TRBV7-9 and TRBJ2-5, with a weak D call TRBD2 (5 bases). Germline CDR1 and CDR2: SEHNR and FQNEAQ (reference sequence). CDR3 length: 16 amino acids. V gave up 0 bases and J gave up 1 base, with 12 bases separating them. CDR3 sequence reads: CASSLALLSGQETQYF. CDR3 nucleotides: TGTGCCAGCAGCTTAGCCCTACTAAGCGGCCAAGAGACCCAGTACTTC.

The table lists this clonotype with a few counts. V usage is TRBV24-1 and J usage is TRBJ2-1; 8 bases line up with TRBD2. The CDR3 spans 15 residues. The V gene end was trimmed by 3 bases and the J gene end by 1 base; junction bases not matched to a gene: 1. The germline CDR1 and CDR2 sequences are KGHDR and SFDVKD. The CDR3 nucleotides are TGTGCCACCAGTGATGTAGCGGGGTCCTACAATGAGCAGTTCTTC. Amino acids: CATSDVAGSYNEQFF.

The rearrangement links TRBV9 to TRBJ2-1; D is uncertain. The DNA end is a closer match to TRBJ2-7, so the J assignment may be wrong. This CDR3 is 15 amino acids long. CDR1 is SGDLS and CDR2 is YYNGEE in the germline V gene. Written as DNA, the CDR3 is TGTGCCAGCAGCGCCGTAGACTCCGGCTACAATGAGCAGTACTTC. It encodes CASSAVDSGYNEQYF.